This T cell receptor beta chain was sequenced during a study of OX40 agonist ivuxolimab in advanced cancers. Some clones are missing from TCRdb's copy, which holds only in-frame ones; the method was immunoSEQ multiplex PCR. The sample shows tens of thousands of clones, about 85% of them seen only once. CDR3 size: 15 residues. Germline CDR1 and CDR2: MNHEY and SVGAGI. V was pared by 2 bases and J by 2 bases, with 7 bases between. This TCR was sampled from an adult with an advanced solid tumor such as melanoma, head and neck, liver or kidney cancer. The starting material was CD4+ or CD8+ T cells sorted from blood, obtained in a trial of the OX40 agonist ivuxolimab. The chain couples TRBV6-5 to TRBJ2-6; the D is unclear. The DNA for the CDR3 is TGTGCCAGCAGTTACGCGGCAGCTGGGGCCAACGTCCTGACTTTC. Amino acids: CASSYAAAGANVLTF.